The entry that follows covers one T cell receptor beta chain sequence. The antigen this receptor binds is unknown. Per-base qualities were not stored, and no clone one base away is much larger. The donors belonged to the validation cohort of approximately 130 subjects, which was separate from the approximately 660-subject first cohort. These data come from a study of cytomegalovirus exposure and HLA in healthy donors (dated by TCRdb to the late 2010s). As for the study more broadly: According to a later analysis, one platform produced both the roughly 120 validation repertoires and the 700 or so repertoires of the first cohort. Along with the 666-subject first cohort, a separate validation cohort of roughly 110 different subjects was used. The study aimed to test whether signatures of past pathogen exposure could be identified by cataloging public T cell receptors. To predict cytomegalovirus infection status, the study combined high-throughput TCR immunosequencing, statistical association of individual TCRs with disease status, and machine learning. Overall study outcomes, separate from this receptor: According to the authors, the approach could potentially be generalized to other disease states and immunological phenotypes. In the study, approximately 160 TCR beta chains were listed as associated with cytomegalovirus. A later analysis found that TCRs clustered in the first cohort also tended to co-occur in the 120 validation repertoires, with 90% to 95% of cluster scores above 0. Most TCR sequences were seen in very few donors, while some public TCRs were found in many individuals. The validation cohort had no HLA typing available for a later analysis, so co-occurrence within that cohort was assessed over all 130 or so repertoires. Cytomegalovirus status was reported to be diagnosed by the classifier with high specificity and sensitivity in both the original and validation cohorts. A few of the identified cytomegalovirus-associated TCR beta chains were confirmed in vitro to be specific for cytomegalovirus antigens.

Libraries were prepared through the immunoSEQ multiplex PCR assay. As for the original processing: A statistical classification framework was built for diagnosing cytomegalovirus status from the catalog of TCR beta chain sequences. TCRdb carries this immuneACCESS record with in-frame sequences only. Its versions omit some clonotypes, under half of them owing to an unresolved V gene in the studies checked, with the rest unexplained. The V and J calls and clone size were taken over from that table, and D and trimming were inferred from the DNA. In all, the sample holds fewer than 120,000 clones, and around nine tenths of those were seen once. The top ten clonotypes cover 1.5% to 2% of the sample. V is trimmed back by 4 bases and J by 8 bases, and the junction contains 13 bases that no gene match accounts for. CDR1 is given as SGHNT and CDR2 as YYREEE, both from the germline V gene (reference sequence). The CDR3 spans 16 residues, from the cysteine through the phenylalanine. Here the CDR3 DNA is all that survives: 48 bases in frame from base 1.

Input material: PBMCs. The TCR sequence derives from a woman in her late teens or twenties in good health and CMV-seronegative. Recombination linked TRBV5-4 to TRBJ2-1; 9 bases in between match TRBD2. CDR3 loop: CASSPSGRGGRDEQFF. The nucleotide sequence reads TGTGCCAGCAGCCCGTCGGGGCGGGGGGGCCGCGATGAGCAGTTCTTC.